The 17 T cell receptor beta chains below come from one sample, sequenced in a study of T cells after yellow fever vaccination. TCRdb called the 5' RACE reads again in MiXCR, with one record for every CDR3 protein. Of about 170,000 distinct CDR3 sequences in the sample, approximately 11% were seen once. The sample consisted of CD8+ T cells sorted from PBMCs, taken 15 days after the yellow fever booster vaccination. These receptors originate from a man aged 18 to 35 who received the YFV17D yellow fever vaccine.

V usage is TRBV18 and J usage is TRBJ2-5; tentative D call: TRBD1 (6 bases). V was trimmed by 3 bases and J by 5 bases, leaving 16 bases between them. Germline V CDR1 and CDR2: KGHSH, LQKENI. This CDR3 spans 15 amino acids. The CDR3 sequence is CASSPYQGREETQYF. As DNA, the CDR3 is TGTGCCAGCTCACCTTATCAGGGGAGAGAGGAGACCCAGTACTTC.

This clonotype has more than one count but fewer than ten. This sequence joins TRBV29-1 and TRBJ2-6; a possible D gene is TRBD1 (5 bases). The CDR3 has 19 amino acids. Trimming pared 2 bases from V and 2 bases from J, leaving 22 bases between. In germline, CDR1 is SQVTM, CDR2 ANQGSEA. The chain's CDR3 is CSVEFSQGGKSPGANVLTF. The CDR3, as DNA: TGCAGCGTTGAATTCAGTCAGGGTGGTAAAAGCCCTGGGGCCAACGTCCTGACTTTC.

There are a few counts of this clonotype. V and J are TRBV6-5 and TRBJ2-5, with a possible D match to TRBD1 (6 bases). Per the germline V gene, CDR1 is MNHEY and CDR2 is SVGAGI. The CDR3 consists of 13 residues. V was shortened by 5 bases and J by 4 bases, with 11 bases between the two germline ends. For the CDR3, the DNA is TGTGCCAGCAGTACGGTAGGGGGAGAGACCCAGTACTTC. It specifies CASSTVGGETQYF.

The genes are TRBV4-2 and TRBJ2-3; 8 bases are shared with TRBD2. This CDR3 is 15 amino acids long. The germline gives CDR1 LGHNA, CDR2 YNFKEQ. V was pared by 4 bases and J by 2 bases, with 5 bases of the junction left unmatched. The CDR3 DNA is TGTGCCAGCAGCCCCGGGACTAGAATCACAGATACGCAGTATTTT. It specifies CASSPGTRITDTQYF.

The rearrangement uses TRBV25-1 and TRBJ2-5, with no clear D. The CDR3 runs 12 residues. V gave up 8 bases and J gave up 4 bases, with 11 bases separating them. Germline V lookup: CDR1 MGHDK, CDR2 SYGVNS. CDR3 residues: CASALSPETQYF. In DNA form, the CDR3 reads TGTGCCAGCGCTCTCAGTCCAGAGACCCAGTACTTC.

The rearrangement joins TRBV29-1 to TRBJ2-1, with 10 bases lining up with TRBD2. This CDR3 is 14 amino acids long. V trimming: 2 bases; J trimming: 8 bases; junction bases outside the gene matches: 6. Germline values: CDR1 SQVTM, CDR2 ANQGSEA. As DNA, the CDR3 is TGCAGCGTTGAACGGACTAGCGGTGTTGATGAGCAGTTCTTC. This sequence encodes CSVERTSGVDEQFF.

This clonotype has more than one count but fewer than ten. The V call is TRBV6-2 or TRBV6-3, the J call TRBJ2-3, with D perhaps matching TRBD2 (5 bases). The CDR3 covers 14 residues. Germline lookup yields CDR1 MNHEY and CDR2 SVGEGT. Between the trimmed V and J ends, which lost 2 bases and 9 bases, there was a span of 15 bases. The CDR3 loop is CASSYVRSTGTQYF. The DNA for the CDR3 is TGTGCCAGCAGTTACGTACGGAGTACGGGAACGCAGTATTTT.

This clonotype was seen a few times. The chain employs TRBV7-9 and TRBJ1-5; perhaps TRBD1 as D (6 bases). The germline V gene encodes CDR1 SEHNR and CDR2 FQNEAQ (reference sequence). Trimming shortened V by 5 bases and J by 2 bases, and 13 bases separated the two germline ends. The CDR3 length is 15 residues. Written as DNA, the CDR3 is TGTGCCAGCAGCCACTCACAGGGTGGCAATCAGCCCCAGCATTTT. It translates to CASSHSQGGNQPQHF.

The genes are TRBV7-9 and TRBJ2-2; D gene unclear. This CDR3 region has 15 residues. V lost 2 bases, J lost 6 bases, and 13 bases lay in between. In germline, CDR1 is SEHNR, CDR2 FQNEAQ (reference sequence). For the CDR3, the DNA is TGTGCCAGCAGCTTAAGAGACCGGCGGCCCGGGGAGCTGTTTTTT. Translating gives CASSLRDRRPGELFF.

In its sample, this clonotype ranks as medium-sized (0.01 to 0.1%). The chain links TRBV5-1 to TRBJ2-3; D ambiguous. The CDR3 spans 13 residues. Trimming left V 5 bases short and J 0 bases short, with 7 bases between. Germline V gene data show CDR1 as SGHRS and CDR2 as YFSETQ. In nucleotides, the CDR3 is TGCGCCAGCAGGTCGGACAGCACAGATACGCAGTATTTT. This translates into CASRSDSTDTQYF.

This clonotype has just a few counts. The chain combines TRBV6-1 with TRBJ1-1; D is unclear. Looked up from germline, CDR1 is MNHNS and CDR2 is SASEGT. The CDR3 has 12 residues. The V end lost 8 bases, the J end lost 1 base, and 8 bases lay between the germline ends. This chain's CDR3 is CASLQANTEAFF. The CDR3 bases are TGTGCCAGCCTCCAGGCGAACACTGAAGCTTTCTTT.

V is TRBV5-1 and J is TRBJ2-5, with D perhaps TRBD1 or TRBD2 (5 bases each). This CDR3 is built from 14 residues. V lost 2 bases and J 5 bases, leaving 13 bases between the germline ends. The germline gives CDR1 SGHRS, CDR2 YFSETQ. The DNA of the CDR3 is TGCGCCAGCAGCTTTCGATCGGGGCGGGAGACCCAGTACTTC. It specifies CASSFRSGRETQYF.

In its sample, this clonotype was seen a few times. The chain has TRBV27 and TRBJ1-2; 7 bases align to TRBD1. Germline CDR1 MNHEY, CDR2 SMNVEV (reference sequence). The length of the CDR3 is 14 residues. Germline trimming cut 5 bases from V and 4 bases from J; bases unmatched to any gene: 7. The CDR3 DNA is TGTGCCAGCAGTCCTAGCCAGGGGGGCTATGGCTACACCTTC. It yields the protein CASSPSQGGYGYTF.

This clonotype appeared a few times. V gene TRBV6-2 or TRBV6-3 combines with J gene TRBJ2-5, with D uncertain. CDR3 size: 13 residues. The V gene lost 6 bases and the J gene lost 9 bases, with 17 bases spanning the gap. Germline CDR1 MNHEY, CDR2 SVGEGT. CDR3 protein: CASSQLQDRPQYF. In DNA form, the CDR3 reads TGTGCCAGCAGCCAACTTCAGGACCGGCCCCAGTACTTC.

The rearrangement uses TRBV6-6 and TRBJ2-7, with a weak D call TRBD2 (5 bases). The length of the CDR3 is 14 residues. The germline V gene encodes CDR1 MNHNY and CDR2 SVGAGI (reference sequence). Trimming removed 6 bases at V and 3 bases at J, with 15 bases between. The CDR3 DNA reads TGTGCCAGCAGCCACGCAGGTGAGGGCTACGAGCAGTACTTC. It encodes CASSHAGEGYEQYF.

This clonotype was picked up a small number of times. The chain links TRBV4-1 to TRBJ1-4, with no clear D. Germline V gives CDR1 MGHRA, CDR2 YSYEKL. V was cut by 0 bases and J by 8 bases, with 10 bases left in between. This CDR3 is built from 14 residues. CDR3 sequence reads: CASSQDIRMEKLFF. The CDR3 DNA is TGCGCCAGCAGCCAAGATATAAGGATGGAAAAACTGTTTTTT.

There are many counts of this clonotype. The V and J genes are TRBV7-9 and TRBJ1-6; D gene ambiguous. V dropped 6 bases and J dropped 10 bases, with 13 bases sitting between them. The CDR3 totals 13 residues. Germline values: CDR1 SEHNR, CDR2 FQNEAQ (reference sequence). CDR3 sequence (DNA): TGTGCCAGCAGTCCGCCGGGTAACTCACCCCTCCACTTT. Its protein is CASSPPGNSPLHF.